This TCR beta chain was profiled in a study of T-cell reconstitution after alpha-beta-depleted transplantation in children. The study, taken as a whole, reports: Among T cells one year after transplant, newly produced cells accounted for most counts and diversity. Several hundred expanded graft clones reportedly gave rise to the alpha-beta T cells present about two months after transplant. TCRbeta diversity was high at day 60 in some patients (a result of surviving recipient T cells and thymic progenitors).

During its preparation, the TCRbeta library received unique molecular identifiers. MiXCR was run by TCRdb on the PCR reads, yielding one entry per CDR3 protein. Of 200,000 to 250,000 distinct CDR3 sequences listed, 20% to 30% are singletons. Regarding this clonotype: Its antigen is unknown.

The trim removed 4 bases at V and 3 bases at J, leaving 4 bases unmatched. Germline values: CDR1 SNHLY, CDR2 FYNNEI. There are 14 residues in the CDR3. This sequence was found in a female patient between 2 and 15 years old who had a stem cell transplant for congenital amegakaryocytic thrombocytopenia, so the T cells may come from the graft donor. V is TRBV2 and J is TRBJ2-3; TRBD2 aligns across 7 bases. Sequencing was performed on PBMCs, mostly from graft donor cells, taken 360 days after TCRalphabeta/CD19-depleted stem cell transplant. As DNA, the CDR3 is TGTGCCAGCAGTGTGCGGGGGAGTACAGATACGCAGTATTTT. Translation gives CASSVRGSTDTQYF.